This T cell receptor beta chain is drawn from a study of blood T cell repertoires in COVID-19. Study information: Whether acute or convalescent, the COVID-19 samples came from the United States, Italy and Spain.

Measured with immunoSEQ multiplex PCR; TCRdb has only the in-frame clones, and not every one. The sample includes about 190,000 clones, almost 85% of them seen just once. CDR3 length equals 13 residues. Trimming shortened V by 4 bases and J by 13 bases, and 20 bases separated the two germline ends. CDR1 and CDR2 (germline): SGHNT, YYREEE (reference sequence). Sequencing input: peripheral blood. V and J are TRBV5-4 and TRBJ1-2; weak D call: TRBD1 (6 bases). This sequence was found in a woman aged 70 to 79 with active or convalescent COVID-19. CDR3 residues: CASSPQGPQLGTF. The DNA of the CDR3 is TGTGCCAGCAGCCCTCAGGGGCCTCAACTAGGCACCTTC.